These T cell receptor beta chains were read from a single sample in a study of neurological immune-mediated disorders. A single record per CDR3 protein comes from TCRdb applying MiXCR to the 5' RACE reads. The repertoire includes tens of thousands of distinct CDR3 sequences, 15% to 20% of them detected once, and less than 20% sits in the top ten. Sequencing was carried out using PBMCs. These receptors all come from a middle-aged woman in good health. Each CDR3 is given with its conserved first and last residue. A D gene is named only where the DNA matches it firmly. A clone size is listed for some rows: how often the clone was seen (once, few, many), or a class if it is expanded.

clone size	J gene	V gene	D gene	CDR3 protein	CDR3 DNA
many	TRBJ2-2	TRBV7-2	.	CASSAFSDGGTGELFF	TGTGCCAGCAGCGCATTTTCAGACGGAGGCACCGGGGAGCTGTTTTTT
few	TRBJ2-5	TRBV25-1	.	CASSEFSQETQYF	TGTGCCAGCAGTGAGTTCAGCCAAGAGACCCAGTACTTC
many	TRBJ2-5	TRBV20-1	TRBD2	CSARDLASGVITETQYF	TGCAGTGCTAGAGATTTGGCTAGCGGGGTTATTACTGAGACCCAGTACTTC
.	TRBJ2-1	TRBV20-1	.	CSARRGRSSYNEQFF	TGCAGTGCCCGGCGGGGGCGAAGCTCCTACAATGAGCAGTTCTTC
many	TRBJ1-5	TRBV12-3/TRBV12-4	TRBD1	CASSLQGGGNQPQHF	TGTGCCAGCAGTTTACAGGGGGGAGGCAATCAGCCCCAGCATTTT
many	TRBJ2-3	TRBV28	TRBD1	CASSLLLRDRGGKDTQYF	TGTGCCAGCAGTTTATTACTTCGGGACAGGGGAGGGAAAGATACGCAGTATTTT
many	TRBJ2-1	TRBV20-1	TRBD2	CSAEGWTSGASYNEQFF	TGCAGTGCTGAGGGGTGGACTAGCGGGGCATCATACAATGAGCAGTTCTTC
many	TRBJ1-4	TRBV6-2/TRBV6-3	.	CASSPVEPTNEKLFF	TGTGCCAGCAGTCCGGTGGAACCAACTAATGAAAAACTGTTTTTT
.	TRBJ2-5	TRBV20-1	.	CGVEDQETQYF	TGCGGGGTGGAGGACCAAGAGACCCAGTACTTC
many	TRBJ2-3	TRBV20-1	.	CSARDIASVGTDTQYF	TGCAGTGCTAGAGATATAGCTAGCGTCGGGACAGATACGCAGTATTTT
.	TRBJ2-7	TRBV18	.	CASSPTGFEQYF	TGTGCCAGCTCACCTACTGGGTTCGAGCAGTACTTC
many	TRBJ2-5	TRBV20-1	.	CSATWGNTNQETQYF	TGCAGTGCAACCTGGGGAAACACCAACCAAGAGACCCAGTACTTC
many	TRBJ2-1	TRBV24-1	TRBD2	CATSDSKRGGEFF	TGTGCCACCAGTGACTCCAAACGGGGGGGGGAGTTCTTC
many	TRBJ1-5	TRBV7-2	.	CASSLEDQPQHF	TGTGCCAGCAGCTTAGAGGATCAGCCCCAGCATTTT
many	TRBJ1-2	TRBV28	.	CASGDYGYTF	TGTGCCAGCGGGGACTATGGCTACACCTTC
many	TRBJ2-1	TRBV7-2	TRBD1	CASSTRQGWSYNEQFF	TGTGCCAGCAGCACCCGACAGGGGTGGTCCTACAATGAGCAGTTCTTC
.	TRBJ2-7	TRBV7-9	.	CASSLVSAGRGEQYF	TGTGCCAGCAGCTTAGTGTCAGCGGGGAGGGGGGAGCAGTACTTC
many	TRBJ2-3	TRBV4-3	.	CASSPAPETSEGTDTQYF	TGCGCCAGCAGCCCCGCACCGGAGACTAGTGAAGGCACAGATACGCAGTATTTT
.	TRBJ2-1	TRBV20-1	TRBD2	CSAAPGLAYNEQFF	TGCAGTGCCGCTCCGGGACTAGCCTACAATGAGCAGTTCTTC
many	TRBJ2-1	TRBV20-1	TRBD1	CSAPDRGGDEQFF	TGCAGTGCTCCGGACCGAGGGGGCGATGAGCAGTTCTTC
many	TRBJ2-5	TRBV5-1	TRBD1	CASSLEGQGGLETQYF	TGCGCCAGCAGCTTGGAGGGACAGGGGGGATTGGAGACCCAGTACTTC
.	TRBJ2-1	TRBV24-1	TRBD2	CATSDTGTSGGRLQFF	TGTGCCACCAGTGACACCGGGACTAGCGGAGGGAGACTGCAGTTCTTC
many	TRBJ2-7	TRBV4-2	TRBD2	CASSQEPSGNSYEQYF	TGTGCCAGCAGCCAAGAACCTAGCGGGAACTCCTACGAGCAGTACTTC
many	TRBJ1-5	TRBV12-3/TRBV12-4	TRBD1	CASSLDFPWTGNQPQHF	TGTGCCAGCAGTTTAGACTTTCCTTGGACAGGTAATCAGCCCCAGCATTTT
many	TRBJ2-2	TRBV5-1	TRBD1	CASSLETGETGELFF	TGCGCCAGCAGCCTAGAAACAGGGGAAACCGGGGAGCTGTTTTTT
once	TRBJ2-2	TRBV5-1	.	CASSPGSDHGELFF	TGCGCCAGCAGCCCGGGCTCGGATCACGGGGAGCTGTTTTTT
many	TRBJ2-3	TRBV20-1	TRBD1	CSAGGQGRTDTQYF	TGCAGTGCCGGGGGACAGGGGAGGACAGATACGCAGTATTTT
many	TRBJ2-1	TRBV5-6	TRBD2	CASSGLAGGDLTYNEQFF	TGTGCCAGCAGCGGACTAGCGGGGGGGGACCTAACCTACAATGAGCAGTTCTTC
many	TRBJ1-4	TRBV6-5	.	CASSYSPGSEKLFF	TGTGCCAGCAGTTACTCCCCCGGGAGCGAAAAACTGTTTTTT
few	TRBJ1-1	TRBV29-1	TRBD1	CSAVRTGGIVAEAFF	TGCAGCGCCGTACGGACAGGGGGAATAGTCGCTGAAGCTTTCTTT
many	TRBJ2-3	TRBV9	.	CASSVGGGGASTDTQYF	TGTGCCAGCAGCGTAGGTGGGGGGGGGGCTAGCACAGATACGCAGTATTTT
many	TRBJ1-2	TRBV20-1	TRBD1	CSAGGQVSGYTF	TGCAGTGCTGGCGGACAGGTCAGTGGCTACACCTTC
many	TRBJ1-6	TRBV28	.	CASSLVGSPLHF	TGTGCCAGCAGTTTAGTAGGTTCACCCCTCCACTTT
many	TRBJ1-6	TRBV5-1	TRBD1	CASSRTGSLGNSPLHF	TGCGCCAGCAGCCGGACAGGGAGCCTTGGGAATTCACCCCTCCACTTT
many	TRBJ2-1	TRBV27	TRBD2	CASSWGGVDNEQFF	TGTGCCAGCTCTTGGGGAGGGGTCGACAATGAGCAGTTCTTC
few	TRBJ1-3	TRBV5-1	TRBD1	CASSIGTVGNTIYF	TGCGCCAGCAGCATCGGGACAGTTGGAAACACCATATATTTT
many	TRBJ1-1	TRBV4-2	.	CASSQEQGLNTEAFF	TGTGCCAGCAGCCAAGAGCAGGGCCTGAACACTGAAGCTTTCTTT
many	TRBJ1-6	TRBV14	.	CASSRLGTAFGTLHF	TGTGCCAGCAGCCGACTAGGGACTGCATTTGGGACCCTCCACTTT
many	TRBJ2-1	TRBV5-1	.	CASSLGGDYNEQFF	TGCGCCAGCAGCTTGGGGGGAGATTACAATGAGCAGTTCTTC
many	TRBJ2-1	TRBV28	TRBD1	CASKTGGFGEQFF	TGTGCCAGCAAAACAGGGGGCTTTGGTGAGCAGTTCTTC
many	TRBJ2-1	TRBV6-2/TRBV6-3	.	CAVGRTNEQFF	TGTGCCGTGGGGCGTACAAATGAGCAGTTCTTC
many	TRBJ1-2	TRBV5-5	.	CASSLGPSPSNYGYTF	TGTGCCAGCAGCTTGGGGCCAAGTCCTTCAAACTATGGCTACACCTTC
.	TRBJ2-7	TRBV15	.	CATSSSQEAREQYF	TGTGCCACCAGCAGCAGTCAGGAGGCACGCGAGCAGTACTTC
medium-sized	TRBJ1-6	TRBV20-1	TRBD1	CSARAGQVIRSPLHF	TGCAGTGCTAGAGCGGGACAGGTGATACGTTCACCCCTCCACTTT
many	TRBJ2-2	TRBV6-2/TRBV6-3	.	CASSYSGVITGELFF	TGTGCCAGCAGTTACTCAGGGGTAATCACCGGGGAGCTGTTTTTT
many	TRBJ1-1	TRBV7-3	.	CASSLLGAGTEAFF	TGTGCCAGCAGCTTACTTGGGGCGGGCACTGAAGCTTTCTTT
.	TRBJ2-3	TRBV7-3	TRBD2	CASSPDGGGAGDTQYF	TGTGCCAGCAGCCCCGATGGCGGGGGGGCCGGAGATACGCAGTATTTT
many	TRBJ1-1	TRBV20-1	.	CSASLQGRGEAFF	TGCAGTGCTAGCCTACAGGGTCGGGGGGAAGCTTTCTTT
many	TRBJ2-7	TRBV7-7	.	CASSPSENSYEQYF	TGTGCTAGCAGCCCCTCAGAGAACTCCTACGAGCAGTACTTC
many	TRBJ2-5	TRBV12-3/TRBV12-4	.	CASSLGSGAQTQYF	TGTGCCAGCAGTTTAGGGTCGGGGGCGCAGACCCAGTACTTC
many	TRBJ1-2	TRBV5-6	TRBD1	CASSLPGGDGYTF	TGTGCCAGCAGCTTGCCAGGGGGCGATGGCTACACCTTC